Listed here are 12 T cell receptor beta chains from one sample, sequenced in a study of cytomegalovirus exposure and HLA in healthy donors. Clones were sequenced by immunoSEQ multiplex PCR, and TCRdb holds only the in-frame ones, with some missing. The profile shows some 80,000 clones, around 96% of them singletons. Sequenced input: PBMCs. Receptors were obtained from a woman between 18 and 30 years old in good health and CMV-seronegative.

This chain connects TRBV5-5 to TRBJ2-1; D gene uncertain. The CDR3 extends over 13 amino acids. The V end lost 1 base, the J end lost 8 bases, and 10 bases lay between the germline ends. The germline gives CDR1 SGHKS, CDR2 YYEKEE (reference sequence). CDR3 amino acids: CASSLRSSYEQFF. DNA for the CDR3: TGTGCCAGCAGCTTGCGGTCTTCTTATGAGCAGTTCTTC. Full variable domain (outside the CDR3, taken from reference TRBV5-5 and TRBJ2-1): DAGVTQSPTHLIKTRGQQVTLRCSPISGHKSVSWYQQVLGQGPQFIFQYYEKEERGRGNFPDRFSARQFPNYSSELNVNALLLGDSALYLCASSLRSSYEQFFGPGTRLTVL.

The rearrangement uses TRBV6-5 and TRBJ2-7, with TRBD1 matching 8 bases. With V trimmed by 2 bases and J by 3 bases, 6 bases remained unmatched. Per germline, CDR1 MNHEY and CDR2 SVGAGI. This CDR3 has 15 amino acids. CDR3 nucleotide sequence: TGTGCCAGCAGTTACGGCAGGGGGCATCTCTACGAGCAGTACTTC. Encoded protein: CASSYGRGHLYEQYF.

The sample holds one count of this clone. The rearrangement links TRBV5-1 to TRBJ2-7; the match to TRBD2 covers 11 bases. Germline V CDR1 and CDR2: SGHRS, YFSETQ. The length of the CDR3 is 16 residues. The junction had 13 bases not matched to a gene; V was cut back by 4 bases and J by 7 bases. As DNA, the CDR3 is TGCGCCAGCAGCGACTTAGCGGGAGGGCGGTCGGGGGAGCAGTACTTC. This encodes CASSDLAGGRSGEQYF.

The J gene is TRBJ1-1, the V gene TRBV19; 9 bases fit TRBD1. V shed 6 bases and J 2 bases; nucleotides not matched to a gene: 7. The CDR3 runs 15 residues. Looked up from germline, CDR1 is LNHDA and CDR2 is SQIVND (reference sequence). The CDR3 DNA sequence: TGTGCCAGTAGCGCCTGGACAGGGGAAAACACTGAAGCTTTCTTT. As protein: CASSAWTGENTEAFF.

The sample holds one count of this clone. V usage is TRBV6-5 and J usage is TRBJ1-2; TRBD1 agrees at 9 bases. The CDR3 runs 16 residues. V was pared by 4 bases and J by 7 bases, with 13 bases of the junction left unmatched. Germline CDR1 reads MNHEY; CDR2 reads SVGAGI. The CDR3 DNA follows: TGTGCCAGCAGTTTGCTGGGACAGGGTGTCAGGGGTGGCTACACCTTC. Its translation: CASSLLGQGVRGGYTF.

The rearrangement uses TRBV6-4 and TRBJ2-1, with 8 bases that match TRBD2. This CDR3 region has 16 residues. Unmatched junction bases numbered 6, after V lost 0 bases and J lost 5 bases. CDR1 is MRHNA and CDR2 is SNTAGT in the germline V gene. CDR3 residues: CASSDSGTSGDNEQFF. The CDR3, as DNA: TGTGCCAGCAGTGACTCGGGCACTAGCGGCGACAATGAGCAGTTCTTC.

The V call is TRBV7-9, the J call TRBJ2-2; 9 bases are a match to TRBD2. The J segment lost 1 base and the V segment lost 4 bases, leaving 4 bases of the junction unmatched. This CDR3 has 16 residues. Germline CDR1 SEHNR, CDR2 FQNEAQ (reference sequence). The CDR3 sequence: CASSWSGRMNTGELFF. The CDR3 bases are TGTGCCAGCAGCTGGAGCGGGAGGATGAACACCGGGGAGCTGTTTTTT. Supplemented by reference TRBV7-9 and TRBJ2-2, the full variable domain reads DTGVSQNPRHKITKRGQNVTFRCDPISEHNRLYWYRQTLGQGPEFLTYFQNEAQLEKSRLLSDRFSAERPKGSFSTLEIQRTEQGDSAMYLCASSWSGRMNTGELFFGEGSRLTVL.

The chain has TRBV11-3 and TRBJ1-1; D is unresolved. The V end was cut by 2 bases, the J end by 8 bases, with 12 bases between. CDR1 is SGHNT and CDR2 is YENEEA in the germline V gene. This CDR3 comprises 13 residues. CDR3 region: CASSLLGSSEAFF. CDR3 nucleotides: TGTGCCAGCAGCTTATTGGGTAGCAGCGAAGCTTTCTTT.

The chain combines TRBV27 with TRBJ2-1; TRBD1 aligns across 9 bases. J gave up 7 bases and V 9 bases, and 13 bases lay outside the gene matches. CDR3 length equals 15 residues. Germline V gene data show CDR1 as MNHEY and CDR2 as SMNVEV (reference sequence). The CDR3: CASRPGQGLANEQFF. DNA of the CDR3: TGTGCCAGTAGGCCGGGACAGGGCCTCGCGAATGAGCAGTTCTTC.

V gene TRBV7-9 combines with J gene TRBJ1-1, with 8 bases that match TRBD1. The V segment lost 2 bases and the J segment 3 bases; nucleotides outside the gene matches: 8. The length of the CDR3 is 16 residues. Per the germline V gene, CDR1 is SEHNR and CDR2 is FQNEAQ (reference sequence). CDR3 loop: CASSLSMQGAYTEAFF. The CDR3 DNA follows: TGTGCCAGCAGCTTATCAATGCAGGGGGCTTACACTGAAGCTTTCTTT.

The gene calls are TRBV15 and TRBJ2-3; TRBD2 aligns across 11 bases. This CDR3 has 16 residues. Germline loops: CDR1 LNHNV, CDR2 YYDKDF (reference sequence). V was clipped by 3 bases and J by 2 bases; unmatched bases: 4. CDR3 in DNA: TGTGCCACCAGCAGGCGGACTAGCGGGTTCACAGATACGCAGTATTTT. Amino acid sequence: CATSRRTSGFTDTQYF.

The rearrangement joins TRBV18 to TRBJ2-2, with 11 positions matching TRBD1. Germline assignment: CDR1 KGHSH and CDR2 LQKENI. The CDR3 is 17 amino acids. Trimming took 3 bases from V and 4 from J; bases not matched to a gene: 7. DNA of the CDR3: TGTGCCAGCTCACCGGGACAGGGGGGCAGAATCACCGGGGAGCTGTTTTTT. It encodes CASSPGQGGRITGELFF.